The T cell receptor beta chain described here comes from a study of T-cell reconstitution after alpha-beta-depleted transplantation in children (dated by TCRdb to 2016 to 2018). Background on the whole study: Using TCR repertoire profiling, the study quantitatively followed how T-cell immune reconstitution unfolded in children after TCRalphabeta/CD19-depleted allogeneic hematopoietic cell transplantation.

With regard to this clonotype: It has no known antigen specificity. No base quality values were provided; no much bigger clone lies one nucleotide off.

Library preparation was by PCR. Sequencing was performed on an Illumina HiSeq 2500. TCR library preparation used molecular barcoding, with unique molecular identifiers applied to normalize quantification of the TCRbeta repertoire. TCRdb reran the public reads through fastp at Q25 and MiXCR, keeping productive beta chains. Every entry covers one CDR3 protein and lists the most common genes and DNA from its rows. This sample comprises some 200,000 distinct CDR3 sequences, approximately 9.5% of them detected only once. About 6.2% of the sample goes to the ten largest clones. Between the V and J ends, shortened by 4 bases and 1 base respectively, the junction contains 10 bases. Spanning cysteine to phenylalanine, the CDR3 consists of 13 amino acids. The retained sequence is limited to the CDR3, 39 bases, with the frame set at the first base. CDR1 and CDR2, looked up from the germline V gene, are SQVTM and ANQGSEA.

The receptor's source is a human donor who donated a stem cell graft to a child with acute lymphoblastic leukemia. Material: PBMCs from the stem cell graft donor, obtained from the stem cell graft. In this chain, TRBV29-1 is recombined with TRBJ1-1; the D gene remains uncertain. In nucleotide form, the sequence is TGCAGCGTTGGCTGGGCCCCGAACACTGAAGCTTTCTTT. Translation gives CSVGWAPNTEAFF.